This TCR beta chain was recorded in a study of vaccination effects on CD4 cells after COVID-19. Study context: Post-vaccine sampling occurred a median 72 days after the second dose.

CD4+ T cells were isolated after 10 days of culture. Two doses of BNT162b2 or mRNA-1273 vaccine were administered to participants. Vaccinated recipients, who were negative for nucleocapsid antibodies, had no history of SARS-CoV-2 infection. On day 3 and again on day 7, half the medium was replaced with IL-2 medium. J was trimmed by 0 bases and V by 4 bases; bases with no gene match: 7. This CDR3 contains 17 residues. Germline CDR1 is SGDLS and CDR2 is YYNGEE. Comments on this clone: Antigen unknown.

Method: immunoSEQ multiplex PCR; TCRdb's copy keeps in-frame clones and lacks some. The data contain approximately 29,000 clones, around two thirds of them singletons. Study results and caveats: Clones of infection and vaccine origin contracted markedly late after vaccination.

This TCR was sampled from a human donor who received a COVID-19 vaccine. The chain uses TRBV9 and TRBJ2-3; 11 bases line up with TRBD2. The specimen was CD4+ T cells from PBMCs cultured without peptide, collected after COVID-19 vaccination. In DNA, the CDR3 is TGTGCCAGCAGCCCCGGGATAGCGGGGGGGAGCACAGATACGCAGTATTTT. It is translated as CASSPGIAGGSTDTQYF.